This T cell receptor (beta chain) was sequenced for a study of vaccination and CD4 T cells after COVID-19. The CDR3 contains 11 residues. In germline, CDR1 is SGHAT, CDR2 FQNNGV. The V gene lost 5 bases and the J gene lost 4 bases, with 3 bases spanning the gap. Sequencing of the DNA from cultured CD4+ T cells was carried out with the Oncomine TCR Beta short-read assay. TCRdb reprocessed the PCR reads via MiXCR and lists one record per CDR3 protein. The sample has more than 9,000 distinct CDR3 sequences, approximately 58% seen once. Described treatment: approximately 10-day PBMC culture with coronavirus spike peptide pools or control peptides (ViraFEST assay). Remarks on this clonotype: Its specificity is unknown.

The chain combines TRBV11-2 with TRBJ1-3; D is ambiguous. The source is a human donor who had recovered from COVID-19. The sequenced sample consisted of CD4+ T cells from blood, cultured in vitro. The CDR3 nucleotides read TGTGCCAGCAGCCAAGGAAACACCATATATTTT. Translating gives CASSQGNTIYF.